The next 4 T cell receptor beta chains were all read from a single sample in a study of post-analysis software for immune sequencing data. Their recognized antigens are unknown. General study points: TRBV5-6, TRBV5-1 and TRBV20-1 belonged to a set of about five TRBV segments that were more frequent in patients than controls.

Unique molecular identifiers were carried by the TCR beta cDNA libraries. TCRdb called the PCR reads again in MiXCR, with one record for every CDR3 protein. The sample holds roughly 430,000 distinct CDR3 sequences, approximately 38% seen once. Material for sequencing was blood. The receptors were gathered from a girl aged 2 to 9 with multiple sclerosis.

This clonotype was detected only a few times. The chain links TRBV29-1 to TRBJ1-1; no reliable D call. Looked up from germline, CDR1 is SQVTM and CDR2 is ANQGSEA. The length of the CDR3 is 11 residues. The ends were cut back, 7 bases at V and 8 bases at J, with 14 bases in the middle. The CDR3, as DNA: TGCAGCGGGAGTCGGGGATTCGAAGCTTTCTTT. This gives the protein CSGSRGFEAFF.

This clonotype was observed a single time. A read error may account for a junction end that differs from germline. This chain joins TRBV10-1 and TRBJ2-1, with 8 bases matching TRBD2. The germline V gene has CDR1 WNHNN and CDR2 SYGVQD (reference sequence). The length of the CDR3 is 14 residues. This CDR3 reads CASRESGGYPQQFF. CDR3 bases: TGCGCCAGCAGGGAGTCGGGGGGGTACCCCCAGCAGTTCTTC.

This sequence joins TRBV6-2 or TRBV6-3 and TRBJ2-1; maybe TRBD2 (6 bases). Germline CDR1 and CDR2: MNHEY and SVGEGT. Trimming took off 5 bases at V and 4 bases at J, with 21 bases between the two ends. This CDR3 is built from 17 residues. This CDR3 reads CASSHRTARDFYNEQFF. The CDR3 coding sequence is TGTGCCAGCAGTCACAGGACTGCCCGGGACTTTTACAATGAGCAGTTCTTC.

This chain connects TRBV18 to TRBJ1-4; D is perhaps TRBD1 (6 bases). Germline loops: CDR1 KGHSH, CDR2 LQKENI. V lost 1 base, J lost 8 bases, and 11 bases lay in between. CDR3 length: 14 residues. The CDR3 spells CASSPLKGVEKLFF. CDR3 bases: TGTGCCAGCTCACCACTAAAGGGGGTGGAAAAACTGTTTTTT.